The T cell receptor beta chain under discussion was sequenced for a study of T cell responses to AZD1222 COVID-19 vaccine. Study conclusions and caveats: AZD1222 recipients seropositive at baseline numbered only six or seven. A rise in Spike-specific TCR breadth and depth followed two AZD1222 doses.

CDR3 size: 16 residues. V was clipped by 5 bases and J by 0 bases, with 11 bases between them. In germline, CDR1 is SNHLY, CDR2 FYNNEI. Note on this clone: Its specificity is unknown.

Assay used: immunoSEQ multiplex PCR; TCRdb lists only in-frame clones, some missing. The sample shows 150,000 to 200,000 clones, approximately 88% of them seen only once. Material: peripheral blood, obtained on day 0 of AZD1222 vaccination. This sequence originates from an adult in good health. The chain is built from TRBV2 and TRBJ2-6; the D gene is possibly TRBD1 (6 bases). CDR3 DNA: TGTGCCAGCAGTCTAGACAGGATCTCTGGGGCCAACGTCCTGACTTTC. Translated: CASSLDRISGANVLTF.